This paragraph reports one T cell receptor (beta chain). The data were taken from a study of cytomegalovirus exposure and HLA in healthy donors. Amplification used 60 Vbeta primers and 13 Jbeta primers. The assay was immunoSEQ multiplex PCR, and TCRdb's table has in-frame clones only and misses some. The sample contains under 300,000 clones, 70% to 90% of which appear only once. Germline V gives CDR1 LGHNA, CDR2 YNFKEQ. CDR3 length: 16 amino acids. V was trimmed by 0 bases and J by 0 bases, leaving 9 bases between them. V is TRBV4-2 and J is TRBJ2-1; possible D gene TRBD2, 5 bases. The sequence came from a woman aged 60-70 years in good health and CMV-seropositive. Material: PBMCs. The CDR3 DNA is TGTGCCAGCAGCCAAGATAGGAGGAGCTCCTACAATGAGCAGTTCTTC. Residues: CASSQDRRSSYNEQFF.